This T cell receptor (beta chain) emerged from a study of CD8 T cells in Susac syndrome. This CDR3 contains 11 residues. The V and J ends lost 8 bases and 8 bases respectively, with 15 bases between them. From germline, CDR1 is SQVTM and CDR2 ANQGSEA. Reverse transcription of roughly 0.5 to 1 ug RNA used random hexamers. TCRdb recomputed calls from the immunoSEQ multiplex PCR reads with MiXCR, one row per CDR3 protein. Here the sample spans 120,000 to 150,000 distinct CDR3 sequences, under 97% being singletons. The TCR comes from a human donor with Susac syndrome. Sequencing was performed on CD4+ T cells from PBMCs. The rearrangement links TRBV29-1 to TRBJ1-2; tentatively, D is TRBD1 (6 bases). The CDR3 DNA sequence: TGCAGCACGCGGGGGGGCCGCGGCTACACCTTC. It encodes CSTRGGRGYTF.